This T cell receptor beta chain originates from a study of T cells in Graves' hyperthyroidism and ophthalmopathy. Findings and limits, study-wide: Also found in blood were most expanded thyroid clonotypes above 0.001.

Stable Graves' hyperthyroidism meant no ophthalmopathy progression within 18 months. This clonotype was observed at least ten times. Antigen unknown. TCR beta CDR3 sequences were amplified from RNA transcripts. HTBI primers were used for first-round RT-PCR of the TCR CDR3. From the multiplex PCR reads, TCRdb called clonotypes with MiXCR, one entry per CDR3 protein. The table lists about 540,000 distinct CDR3 sequences, under 60% of them singletons. Germline assignment: CDR1 MGHDK and CDR2 SYGVNS. V was pared by 1 base and J by 3 bases, with 9 bases between. This CDR3 spans 14 amino acids. This clonotype was sampled from a woman aged 18-29 years with Graves' hyperthyroidism. The sequencing sample was made of peripheral blood or thyroid tissue (not recorded which). The V and J genes are TRBV25-1 and TRBJ1-1; unclear D gene. CDR3 sequence: CASSELMVDTEAFF. CDR3 in DNA: TGTGCCAGCAGTGAATTAATGGTGGACACTGAAGCTTTCTTT. Together with reference TRBV25-1 and TRBJ1-1, the CDR3 gives the full variable domain: EADIYQTPRYLVIGTGKKITLECSQTMGHDKMYWYQQDPGMELHLIHYSYGVNSTEKGDLSSESTVSRIRTEHFPLTLESARPSHTSQYLCASSELMVDTEAFFGQGTRLTVV.